The rows below give T cell receptor beta chains drawn from one sample of a study of cytomegalovirus exposure and HLA in healthy donors. The protocol was immunoSEQ multiplex PCR, while the TCRdb copy is restricted to in-frame clones and leaves out a portion. This table has more than 50,000 clones, roughly 77% appearing once. The source material was PBMCs. These TCRs come from a female donor in good health and CMV-seronegative. Each CDR3 is given with its conserved first and last residue. The D gene is left open where the match is weak. The size field is filled for only some rows; it gives once, few, many or a size class.

>TRBV5-1|TRBJ2-5|.|.
CASRSQETQYF
TGCGCCAGCAGGTCACAAGAGACCCAGTACTTC
>TRBV7-9|TRBJ1-5|.|TRBD1
CASSWGTGGNQPQHF
TGTGCCAGCAGCTGGGGTACAGGGGGCAATCAGCCCCAGCATTTT
>TRBV6-1|TRBJ2-1|.|TRBD2
CASSARTSGGARDEQFF
TGTGCCAGCAGTGCCCGGACTAGCGGGGGGGCCAGGGATGAGCAGTTCTTC
>TRBV6-6|TRBJ2-7|.|.
CASSYSPGSHEQYF
TGTGCCAGCAGTTACTCTCCAGGGTCCCACGAGCAGTACTTC
>TRBV28|TRBJ2-3|.|TRBD2
CASSSREGRDTQYF
TGTGCCAGCAGTTCTCGGGAGGGCCGAGATACGCAGTATTTT
>TRBV28|TRBJ2-1|once|.
CASSLSSRWEQFF
TGTGCCAGCAGTTTATCTTCGAGGTGGGAGCAGTTCTTC
>TRBV2|TRBJ2-5|.|TRBD1
CASSETGGWETQYF
TGTGCCAGCAGTGAAACAGGGGGCTGGGAGACCCAGTACTTC
>TRBV4-2|TRBJ2-5|.|TRBD1
CASSQDRPGTGGRETQYF
TGTGCCAGCAGCCAAGATCGCCCCGGGACAGGGGGCAGGGAGACCCAGTACTTC
>TRBV7-9|TRBJ2-1|.|TRBD1
CASSLVGQGEGNEQFF
TGTGCCAGCAGCTTAGTCGGACAGGGTGAGGGCAATGAGCAGTTCTTC
>TRBV4-1|TRBJ2-7|.|.
CASSQDRGARSGSYEQYF
TGCGCCAGCAGCCAAGATCGTGGTGCGCGTAGCGGATCCTACGAGCAGTACTTC
>TRBV28|TRBJ2-1|.|TRBD2
CASSFGPSGVDEQFF
TGTGCCAGCAGTTTTGGACCTAGCGGGGTGGATGAGCAGTTCTTC
>TRBV4-1|TRBJ2-1|.|TRBD1
CASSQATQGAVYEQFF
TGCGCCAGCAGCCAAGCTACCCAGGGGGCTGTCTATGAGCAGTTCTTC
>TRBV28|TRBJ1-6|.|.
CASSFQGSYNSPLHF
TGTGCCAGCAGTTTCCAGGGTTCCTATAATTCCCCCCTCCACTTT
>TRBV20-1|TRBJ1-1|.|.
CSAGVNTEAFF
TGCAGTGCCGGGGTGAACACTGAAGCTTTCTTT
>TRBV29-1|TRBJ2-1|.|TRBD2
CSVRGGVGNEQFF
TGCAGCGTCCGGGGGGGAGTGGGCAATGAGCAGTTCTTC
>TRBV7-9|TRBJ1-5|.|.
CASSSTGTQKGNQPQHF
TGTGCCAGCAGCAGCACCGGGACACAAAAGGGCAATCAGCCCCAGCATTTT
>TRBV19|TRBJ2-7|.|TRBD2
CASSFRASGSLYEQYF
TGTGCCAGTAGTTTCCGGGCTAGCGGGAGCCTCTACGAGCAGTACTTC
>TRBV18|TRBJ1-2|.|TRBD1
CASSIGQGHNYGYTF
TGTGCCAGCTCCATTGGACAGGGGCACAACTATGGCTACACCTTC
>TRBV7-9|TRBJ1-1|.|.
CASSLWLDRNTEAFF
TGTGCCAGCAGCTTATGGCTGGACAGGAACACTGAAGCTTTCTTT
>TRBV28|TRBJ1-1|.|TRBD1
CASSPPTGTSEAFF
TGTGCCAGCAGTCCCCCGACAGGGACCTCTGAAGCTTTCTTT
>TRBV11-1|TRBJ2-1|.|.
CASSLTGVFGVNNEQFF
TGTGCCAGCAGCTTAACGGGGGTATTCGGAGTAAACAATGAGCAGTTCTTC
>TRBV9|TRBJ2-7|.|.
CASSVGEGAYEQYF
TGTGCCAGCAGCGTAGGTGAGGGGGCCTACGAGCAGTACTTC
>TRBV23-1|TRBJ2-2|.|TRBD2
CASSQSPSLGAGGNTGELFF
TGCGCCAGCAGTCAATCGCCCTCCTTGGGGGCGGGAGGTAACACCGGGGAGCTGTTTTTT
>TRBV5-1|TRBJ2-7|.|TRBD1
CASSLDPGTGLSEQYF
TGCGCCAGCAGCTTGGACCCCGGGACAGGGCTAAGCGAGCAGTACTTC
>TRBV6-4|TRBJ2-6|.|TRBD1
CASSDRSGQGARVLTF
TGTGCCAGCAGTGACCGGTCGGGACAGGGGGCAAGGGTCCTGACTTTC
>TRBV9|TRBJ1-4|.|TRBD1
CASSPSPGAGGSKREKLFF
TGTGCCAGCAGCCCCTCACCTGGGGCAGGGGGCTCTAAGAGGGAAAAACTGTTTTTT
>TRBV4-2|TRBJ1-1|.|TRBD1
CASSQIPQGAMGTEAFF
TGTGCCAGCAGCCAAATACCGCAGGGGGCGATGGGCACTGAAGCTTTCTTT
>TRBV2|TRBJ1-6|.|TRBD1
CASSEWTGGYGRGSPLHF
TGTGCCAGCAGCGAGTGGACAGGGGGTTATGGTCGGGGTTCACCCCTCCACTTT
>TRBV2|TRBJ2-2|few|TRBD1
CASSRQGGELFF
TGTGCCAGCAGTCGACAGGGCGGGGAGCTGTTTTTT
>TRBV5-1|TRBJ1-2|few|TRBD1
CASSLTGGIYGYTF
TGCGCCAGCAGCTTGACAGGGGGCATCTATGGCTACACCTTC
>TRBV28|TRBJ1-2|.|TRBD1
CASSPDRVNYGYTF
TGTGCCAGCAGTCCGGACAGGGTAAACTATGGCTACACCTTC
>TRBV30|TRBJ1-6|few|TRBD1
CAWRGPGGLNSPLHF
TGTGCCTGGAGGGGTCCAGGGGGCTTGAATTCACCCCTCCACTTT
>TRBV27|TRBJ2-3|.|TRBD2
CASSFPGTRGTDTQYF
TGTGCCAGCAGTTTCCCCGGGACTAGAGGCACAGATACGCAGTATTTT
>TRBV7-9|TRBJ1-5|.|.
CASSLVENQPQHF
TGTGCCAGCAGCTTAGTGGAGAATCAGCCCCAGCATTTT
>TRBV6-6|TRBJ2-5|few|TRBD1
CASRTGQETQYF
TGTGCCAGTCGGACAGGCCAAGAGACCCAGTACTTC
>TRBV7-2|TRBJ2-3|once|TRBD1
CASSLPRLGTAQRF
TGTGCCAGCAGCTTACCCCGCCTTGGGACAGCACAAAGGTTT
>TRBV5-8|TRBJ2-7|.|TRBD2
CASSPLPGTSIETYEQYF
TGTGCCAGCAGCCCCTTACCCGGGACTAGCATCGAAACCTACGAGCAGTACTTC
>TRBV28|TRBJ2-5|once|TRBD1
CASSPGQGGRETQYF
TGTGCCAGCAGTCCGGGACAGGGAGGGCGAGAGACCCAGTACTTC
>TRBV6-5|TRBJ1-1|.|.
CASSYSFRENTEAFF
TGTGCCAGCAGTTACTCGTTCAGGGAGAACACTGAAGCTTTCTTT